The rows below give T cell receptor beta chains drawn from one sample of a study of CD8+ T cells in alopecia areata. This table comes from immunoSEQ multiplex PCR, and its TCRdb copy is limited to in-frame clones, with some not included. The sample lists around 210,000 clones, just over 55% occurring once. What was sequenced was CD8+ T cells sorted from blood. The origin of the receptors is a human donor in good health. CDR3s include the opening cysteine and the closing phenylalanine or tryptophan. Each record gives: D gene, clone size, V gene, J gene, CDR3 DNA, CDR3 protein. The D gene is left open where the match is weak. Expanded clones get a size class; other rows say once, few or many, or leave the size out.

D gene: .; clone size: .; V gene: TRBV10-3; J gene: TRBJ2-4; CDR3 DNA: TGTGCCATCAGTGGGCCGGGAAACATTCAGTACTTC; CDR3 protein: CAISGPGNIQYF
D gene: TRBD1; clone size: few; V gene: TRBV11-2; J gene: TRBJ1-5; CDR3 DNA: TGTGCCAGCAGCTTAGGCCCGGGACAGGGGGATCAGCCCCAGCATTTT; CDR3 protein: CASSLGPGQGDQPQHF
D gene: .; clone size: .; V gene: TRBV2; J gene: TRBJ2-2; CDR3 DNA: TGTGCCAGCAGTCGATTCACCGGGGAGCTGTTTTTT; CDR3 protein: CASSRFTGELFF
D gene: .; clone size: .; V gene: TRBV29-1; J gene: TRBJ1-1; CDR3 DNA: TGCAGCGCATGCACTGAAGCTTTCTTT; CDR3 protein: CSACTEAFF
D gene: .; clone size: medium-sized; V gene: TRBV10-3; J gene: TRBJ2-7; CDR3 DNA: TGTGCCATCAGTGGGGGACGACCCGAGGCCTACGAGCAGTACTTC; CDR3 protein: CAISGGRPEAYEQYF
D gene: .; clone size: few; V gene: TRBV5-1; J gene: TRBJ2-7; CDR3 DNA: TGCGCCAGCAGCCTTGACCCCGCCTACGAGCAGTACTTC; CDR3 protein: CASSLDPAYEQYF
D gene: TRBD1; clone size: few; V gene: TRBV29-1; J gene: TRBJ1-5; CDR3 DNA: TGCAGCGTGGGGACAGGTAGCAATCAGCCCCAGCATTTT; CDR3 protein: CSVGTGSNQPQHF
D gene: TRBD1; clone size: .; V gene: TRBV27; J gene: TRBJ2-7; CDR3 DNA: TGTGCCAGCAGTTTGGGACAGAACCACGAGCAGTACTTC; CDR3 protein: CASSLGQNHEQYF
D gene: .; clone size: few; V gene: TRBV28; J gene: TRBJ2-7; CDR3 DNA: TGTGCCAGCAGTGCAAACCGGGACGCCGTTTGGGGGCACGAGCAGTACTTC; CDR3 protein: CASSANRDAVWGHEQYF
D gene: .; clone size: .; V gene: TRBV4-1; J gene: TRBJ2-7; CDR3 DNA: TGCGCCAGCAGCCAAGTGTCAAGCGGCGTCTACGAGCAGTACTTC; CDR3 protein: CASSQVSSGVYEQYF
D gene: .; clone size: few; V gene: TRBV4-1; J gene: TRBJ2-3; CDR3 DNA: TGCGCCAGCAGCCAGTGGGGGGGCCGGGCAGATACGCAGTATTTT; CDR3 protein: CASSQWGGRADTQYF
D gene: .; clone size: few; V gene: TRBV4-2; J gene: TRBJ2-2; CDR3 DNA: TGTGCCAGCAGCCAAGAAATGACCACCGGGGAGCTGTTTTTT; CDR3 protein: CASSQEMTTGELFF
D gene: .; clone size: few; V gene: TRBV25-1; J gene: TRBJ1-5; CDR3 DNA: TGTGCCAGCAGTGAAGGGGCGAGCAATCAGCCCCAGCATTTT; CDR3 protein: CASSEGASNQPQHF
D gene: .; clone size: .; V gene: TRBV29-1; J gene: TRBJ2-7; CDR3 DNA: TGCAGCGCCCCGGTAGGAGGAGGGGTCGAGCAGTACTTC; CDR3 protein: CSAPVGGGVEQYF
D gene: .; clone size: .; V gene: TRBV2; J gene: TRBJ2-1; CDR3 DNA: TGTGTCACAGCGGAAGATATGAACTCCTACAATGAGCAGTTCTTC; CDR3 protein: CVTAEDMNSYNEQFF
D gene: .; clone size: .; V gene: TRBV13; J gene: TRBJ2-5; CDR3 DNA: TGTGCCAGCAGCTTAAAACAGCAAGAGACCCAGTACTTC; CDR3 protein: CASSLKQQETQYF
D gene: .; clone size: few; V gene: TRBV2; J gene: TRBJ1-6; CDR3 DNA: TGTGCCAGCAGTGAACGGCCGATGGGAAATCTCCACTTT; CDR3 protein: CASSERPMGNLHF
D gene: .; clone size: .; V gene: TRBV14; J gene: TRBJ2-7; CDR3 DNA: TGTGCCAGCAGCCCAGGAAAGGGGTACGAGCAGTACTTC; CDR3 protein: CASSPGKGYEQYF
D gene: .; clone size: .; V gene: TRBV4-1; J gene: TRBJ2-5; CDR3 DNA: TGCGCCAGCAGCCAAGTGGGGGAAGAGACCCAGTACTTC; CDR3 protein: CASSQVGEETQYF
D gene: TRBD2; clone size: few; V gene: TRBV10-3; J gene: TRBJ2-3; CDR3 DNA: TGTGCCATCAGTGAGTCGGGGACTAGCGGACGCACAGATACGCAGTATTTT; CDR3 protein: CAISESGTSGRTDTQYF
D gene: .; clone size: few; V gene: TRBV5-6; J gene: TRBJ2-1; CDR3 DNA: TGTGCCAGCAGCCCGGTCCGGGAGAACAATGAGCAGTTCTTC; CDR3 protein: CASSPVRENNEQFF
D gene: .; clone size: few; V gene: TRBV19; J gene: TRBJ2-5; CDR3 DNA: TGTGCCAGTAGTATCCAAGAGACCCAGTACTTC; CDR3 protein: CASSIQETQYF
D gene: .; clone size: .; V gene: TRBV19; J gene: TRBJ1-5; CDR3 DNA: TGTGCCAGTAGTATCATGGCGGGGGACCAGCCCCAGCATTTT; CDR3 protein: CASSIMAGDQPQHF
D gene: TRBD1; clone size: .; V gene: TRBV13; J gene: TRBJ2-5; CDR3 DNA: TGTGCCAGCAGCTTAAAGGCAGGGGGAGAGACCCAGTACTTC; CDR3 protein: CASSLKAGGETQYF
D gene: .; clone size: .; V gene: TRBV6-1; J gene: TRBJ1-1; CDR3 DNA: TGTGCCAGCAGTGAAAGACAGGATCTAATATGGACTGAAGCTTTCTTT; CDR3 protein: CASSERQDLIWTEAFF
D gene: .; clone size: .; V gene: TRBV27; J gene: TRBJ2-7; CDR3 DNA: TGTGCCAGCAGTTTCGACAGTTCCTACGAGCAGTACTTC; CDR3 protein: CASSFDSSYEQYF
D gene: .; clone size: .; V gene: TRBV29-1; J gene: TRBJ1-1; CDR3 DNA: TGCAGCGTTGCTCTCGGGGAAGCTTTCTTT; CDR3 protein: CSVALGEAFF
D gene: .; clone size: .; V gene: TRBV15; J gene: TRBJ1-2; CDR3 DNA: TGTGCCACCAGCAGAGATCGAGTTAACTATGGCTACACCTTC; CDR3 protein: CATSRDRVNYGYTF
D gene: TRBD1; clone size: .; V gene: TRBV18; J gene: TRBJ1-1; CDR3 DNA: TGTGCCAGCTCACTGGACAGGGGGCTTGAAGCTTTCTTT; CDR3 protein: CASSLDRGLEAFF
D gene: TRBD2; clone size: .; V gene: TRBV9; J gene: TRBJ2-3; CDR3 DNA: TGTGCCAGCAGCGTAGCCCTAGCGGCGGTTTTCACAGATACGCAGTATTTT; CDR3 protein: CASSVALAAVFTDTQYF
D gene: .; clone size: .; V gene: TRBV5-1; J gene: TRBJ2-5; CDR3 DNA: TGCGCCAGCAGCTGGCTCGGGCCAGAGGGAGAGACCCAGTACTTC; CDR3 protein: CASSWLGPEGETQYF
D gene: TRBD1; clone size: many; V gene: TRBV7-9; J gene: TRBJ1-1; CDR3 DNA: TGTGCCAGCAGCTTATCACAGGGGGCGGCGGGCACTGAAGCTTTCTTT; CDR3 protein: CASSLSQGAAGTEAFF
D gene: .; clone size: few; V gene: TRBV29-1; J gene: TRBJ1-2; CDR3 DNA: TGCAGCGTCCCGGCTGGGGCCTATGGCTACACCTTC; CDR3 protein: CSVPAGAYGYTF
D gene: .; clone size: .; V gene: TRBV12-5; J gene: TRBJ1-5; CDR3 DNA: TGTGCTAGTGGGGAGGGGACTAGCAATCAGCCCCAGCATTTT; CDR3 protein: CASGEGTSNQPQHF
D gene: .; clone size: .; V gene: TRBV2; J gene: TRBJ1-2; CDR3 DNA: TGTGCCAGCTCCACCGACAGGCTTCGCTACACCTTC; CDR3 protein: CASSTDRLRYTF
D gene: .; clone size: few; V gene: TRBV7-9; J gene: TRBJ2-5; CDR3 DNA: TGTGCCAGCAGCCCCGAGGATGGGCAAGAGACCCAGTACTTC; CDR3 protein: CASSPEDGQETQYF
D gene: TRBD2; clone size: .; V gene: TRBV7-9; J gene: TRBJ2-3; CDR3 DNA: TGTGCCAGCAGCTGGGGGATAGCGGGGGCGGGCACAGATACGCAGTATTTT; CDR3 protein: CASSWGIAGAGTDTQYF
D gene: .; clone size: .; V gene: TRBV6-5; J gene: TRBJ2-7; CDR3 DNA: TGTGCCAGCAGTTACTCGACGGACGAGCAGTACTTC; CDR3 protein: CASSYSTDEQYF
D gene: .; clone size: .; V gene: TRBV30; J gene: TRBJ2-7; CDR3 DNA: TGTGCCTGGGTCCGGGACGGGTCCTACGAGCAGTACTTC; CDR3 protein: CAWVRDGSYEQYF
D gene: .; clone size: .; V gene: TRBV5-4; J gene: TRBJ1-6; CDR3 DNA: TGTGCCAGCAGCTCAGGGGTTGTCTCACCCCTCCACTTT; CDR3 protein: CASSSGVVSPLHF
D gene: .; clone size: .; V gene: TRBV6-4; J gene: TRBJ1-1; CDR3 DNA: TGTGCCAGCAGTGAATGGGGGCTGGGCACTGAAGCTTTCTTT; CDR3 protein: CASSEWGLGTEAFF
D gene: .; clone size: .; V gene: TRBV6-5; J gene: TRBJ1-1; CDR3 DNA: TGTGCCAGCAGTTGGGGGGAGAGCACTGAAGCTTTCTTT; CDR3 protein: CASSWGESTEAFF
D gene: .; clone size: few; V gene: TRBV6-5; J gene: TRBJ2-2; CDR3 DNA: TGTGCCAGCAGTTACTCCCTCACCGGGGAGCTGTTTTTT; CDR3 protein: CASSYSLTGELFF
D gene: .; clone size: .; V gene: TRBV7-9; J gene: TRBJ1-1; CDR3 DNA: TGTGCCAGCAGCTTAGGAGTCGCGAACACTGAAGCTTTCTTT; CDR3 protein: CASSLGVANTEAFF
D gene: .; clone size: .; V gene: TRBV5-4; J gene: TRBJ2-5; CDR3 DNA: TGTGCCAGCAGCTTGGAGGATGTGTGGGAGACCCAGTACTTC; CDR3 protein: CASSLEDVWETQYF
D gene: .; clone size: .; V gene: TRBV7-9; J gene: TRBJ2-7; CDR3 DNA: TGTGCCAGCAGCCCGAAGGGTCCGCAGGACCCTTGGAAGCAGTACTTC; CDR3 protein: CASSPKGPQDPWKQYF
D gene: .; clone size: .; V gene: TRBV5-1; J gene: TRBJ2-2; CDR3 DNA: TGCGCCAGCAGCTTGAGACCGGCCGGGGAGCTGTTTTTT; CDR3 protein: CASSLRPAGELFF
D gene: .; clone size: .; V gene: TRBV5-1; J gene: TRBJ2-5; CDR3 DNA: TGCGCCAGCAGCTTGGACAGGGAAAAAGAGACCCAGTACTTC; CDR3 protein: CASSLDREKETQYF
D gene: .; clone size: many; V gene: TRBV15; J gene: TRBJ2-1; CDR3 DNA: TGTGCCACCAGAGAAGGAGCGGGCGAGGGCAATGAGCAGTTCTTC; CDR3 protein: CATREGAGEGNEQFF
D gene: TRBD2; clone size: once; V gene: TRBV7-9; J gene: TRBJ2-7; CDR3 DNA: TGTGCCAGCAGCCCGGGAGGGTACGAGCAGTACTTC; CDR3 protein: CASSPGGYEQYF
D gene: .; clone size: .; V gene: TRBV9; J gene: TRBJ2-5; CDR3 DNA: TGTGCCAGCAGCCGAGGGGGGGAGACCCAGTACTTC; CDR3 protein: CASSRGGETQYF
D gene: .; clone size: .; V gene: TRBV14; J gene: TRBJ2-6; CDR3 DNA: TGTGCCAGCAGCGAGGCGTGGGGGACTGGGGCCAACGTCCTGACTTTC; CDR3 protein: CASSEAWGTGANVLTF
D gene: .; clone size: .; V gene: TRBV7-9; J gene: TRBJ2-5; CDR3 DNA: TGTGCCAGCAGCCCTGGACCATCGGGGGAGACCCAGTACTTC; CDR3 protein: CASSPGPSGETQYF
D gene: .; clone size: few; V gene: TRBV30; J gene: TRBJ2-2; CDR3 DNA: TGTGCCTGGGGGGACACCGGGGAGCTGTTTTTT; CDR3 protein: CAWGDTGELFF
D gene: .; clone size: .; V gene: TRBV4-1; J gene: TRBJ2-7; CDR3 DNA: TGCGCCAGCAGCCTTAAGACTAGCTACGAGCAGTACTTC; CDR3 protein: CASSLKTSYEQYF
D gene: .; clone size: few; V gene: TRBV6-6; J gene: TRBJ2-3; CDR3 DNA: TGTGCCAGCAGGGAAGGGGATACGCAGTATTTT; CDR3 protein: CASREGDTQYF
D gene: .; clone size: .; V gene: TRBV6-5; J gene: TRBJ1-2; CDR3 DNA: TGTGCCAGCAGTCTCTCAGGAAGCAACTATGGCTACACCTTC; CDR3 protein: CASSLSGSNYGYTF
D gene: .; clone size: .; V gene: TRBV4-1; J gene: TRBJ2-7; CDR3 DNA: TGCGCCAGCAGCCTCAGGGGGGGGTCCTACGAGCAGTACTTC; CDR3 protein: CASSLRGGSYEQYF
D gene: .; clone size: .; V gene: TRBV5-6; J gene: TRBJ2-6; CDR3 DNA: TGTGCCAGCAGCCTGGGGTCTGGGGCCAACGTCCTGACTTTC; CDR3 protein: CASSLGSGANVLTF
D gene: TRBD2; clone size: .; V gene: TRBV29-1; J gene: TRBJ2-2; CDR3 DNA: TGCAGCGTTGACGGGACTAGCGGGGGGCAGGCCGGGGAGCTGTTTTTT; CDR3 protein: CSVDGTSGGQAGELFF